The 18 T cell receptor beta chains listed next were all sequenced from one sample in a study of T cell changes during pregnancy in multiple sclerosis. The table came from immunoSEQ multiplex PCR; TCRdb's copy has only in-frame clones and leaves some out. The data hold tens of thousands of clones, with roughly 92% observed a single time. This specimen was peripheral blood, taken in the second trimester of pregnancy. The receptor source for this set is a female donor with multiple sclerosis, enrolled in a pregnancy study.

The chain couples TRBV9 to TRBJ2-1; 8 bases match TRBD2. Germline CDR1 SGDLS, CDR2 YYNGEE. The J segment lost 5 bases and the V segment lost 0 bases, leaving 13 bases of the junction unmatched. The CDR3 is 18 amino acids. The CDR3 DNA reads as TGTGCCAGCAGCGTAGACCCCTCAAGCGGGAGTCACCACAATGAGCAGTTCTTC. This sequence encodes CASSVDPSSGSHHNEQFF.

This chain connects TRBV4-3 to TRBJ1-4; TRBD1 is a possible D gene (6 bases). CDR3 length equals 15 residues. V was cut by 0 bases and J by 10 bases, with 15 bases left in between. Germline values: CDR1 LGHNA, CDR2 YSLEER. The CDR3 protein is CASSQDYRENGKLFF. CDR3 DNA sequence: TGCGCCAGCAGCCAAGATTACAGGGAGAACGGAAAACTGTTTTTT.

This clone has a single count. The V gene is TRBV27, the J gene TRBJ2-3; 7 bases match TRBD1. Germline CDR1 and CDR2: MNHEY and SMNVEV (reference sequence). The CDR3 loop spans 14 amino acids. The V and J ends lost 5 bases and 5 bases, in that order; junction bases with no gene match: 7. DNA for the CDR3: TGTGCCAGCAGTCCTCTGAACAGGGGAGATACGCAGTATTTT. Protein product: CASSPLNRGDTQYF.

This chain's CDR3 is CASSTGTGDREQYF. CDR3 nucleotide sequence: TGTGCCAGCAGTACCGGGACAGGGGATCGCGAGCAGTACTTC. This chain joins TRBV6-1 and TRBJ2-7; 10 bases map to TRBD1. Germline V gives CDR1 MNHNS, CDR2 SASEGT. The V gene end was trimmed by 5 bases and the J gene end by 6 bases; junction bases not matched to a gene: 7. This CDR3 has 14 residues.

The V and J genes are TRBV28 and TRBJ2-1, with 9 bases that match TRBD1. Unmatched junction bases numbered 5, after V lost 7 bases and J lost 7 bases. The CDR3 has 13 residues. Germline loops: CDR1 MDHEN, CDR2 SYDVKM. The CDR3 loop is CASKDRGVNEQFF. The CDR3 region has the DNA TGTGCCAGCAAGGACAGGGGAGTGAATGAGCAGTTCTTC.

The V and J genes are TRBV27 and TRBJ1-5; no clear D. CDR1 is MNHEY, CDR2 SMNVEV, per germline (reference sequence). Trimming left V 3 bases short and J 3 bases short, with 3 bases between. This CDR3 has 12 amino acids. CDR3 sequence reads: CASSFINQPQHF. The CDR3 bases are TGTGCCAGCAGTTTCATCAATCAGCCCCAGCATTTT.

V and J are TRBV15 and TRBJ2-4; the D gene is possibly TRBD1 (6 bases). Trimming cost V 1 base and J 1 base, with 11 bases left between them. The CDR3 length is 16 residues. Germline lookup yields CDR1 LNHNV and CDR2 YYDKDF (reference sequence). CDR3 sequence: CATSRGQQGAKNIQYF. The CDR3 nucleotides are TGTGCCACCAGCAGAGGTCAACAGGGCGCCAAAAACATTCAGTACTTC.

The gene calls are TRBV11-3 and TRBJ2-2, with a tentative D call TRBD1 (7 bases). This CDR3 region has 16 residues. Germline CDR1 SGHNT, CDR2 YENEEA. Trimming removed 8 bases at V and 3 bases at J, with 19 bases between. CDR3 amino acids: CASQTRRGQHTGELFF. The CDR3, as DNA: TGTGCCAGCCAGACTCGGCGGGGACAGCACACCGGGGAGCTGTTTTTT.

The V and J genes are TRBV19 and TRBJ1-1, with 7 bases matching TRBD1. Losses at the gene ends were 4 bases for V and 4 bases for J; bases not matched to a gene: 6. Germline V gives CDR1 LNHDA, CDR2 SQIVND (reference sequence). This CDR3 has 14 residues. The CDR3 loop is CASSTDRDATEAFF. The CDR3, as DNA: TGTGCCAGTAGTACCGACAGGGATGCCACTGAAGCTTTCTTT.

The V call is TRBV7-8, the J call TRBJ1-1; 7 bases are a match to TRBD1. Germline V CDR1 and CDR2: SGHVS, FQNEAQ. The CDR3 is 17 amino acids. V lost 2 bases to trimming and J lost 0 bases; unmatched junction nucleotides: 9. CDR3 region: CASSLTHVQGMNTEAFF. The CDR3 DNA sequence: TGTGCCAGCAGCTTAACCCATGTACAGGGGATGAACACTGAAGCTTTCTTT.

This chain links TRBV30 with TRBJ1-5, with D possibly TRBD1 on 6 matching bases. Looked up from germline, CDR1 is GTSNPN and CDR2 is SVGIG (reference sequence). V lost 5 bases and J lost 1, with 12 bases in between. This CDR3 is built from 14 residues. In DNA, the CDR3 is TGTGCCTGGGCGGGGGGGGCGAGCAATCAGCCCCAGCATTTT. It encodes CAWAGGASNQPQHF.

Only a few counts were recorded for this clone. The chain is built from TRBV10-1 and TRBJ2-7; 7 bases fit TRBD2. Per germline, CDR1 WNHNN and CDR2 SYGVQD (reference sequence). The ends lost 6 bases at V and 4 bases at J; junction bases unmatched: 15. This CDR3 comprises 16 residues. In DNA form, the CDR3 reads TGCGCCAGCAGGGAGGGACTACCCGGAGCCCCTTACGAGCAGTACTTC. Protein: CASREGLPGAPYEQYF.

V is TRBV5-4 and J is TRBJ1-3; D unclear. Germline V CDR1 and CDR2: SGHNT, YYREEE (reference sequence). This CDR3 has 16 residues. Trimming took 0 bases from V and 3 from J, leaving 13 bases between them. The CDR3 sequence: CASSLGVHNLGNTIYF. In DNA form, the CDR3 reads TGTGCCAGCAGCTTGGGAGTCCATAACCTTGGAAACACCATATATTTT.

The rearrangement uses TRBV5-1 and TRBJ2-3; unclear D gene. The germline gives CDR1 SGHRS, CDR2 YFSETQ. The CDR3 runs to 12 residues. V lost 2 bases and J 6 bases, leaving 7 bases between the germline ends. CDR3 sequence reads: CASSLMRDTQYF. The CDR3 DNA follows: TGCGCCAGCAGCTTAATGAGGGATACGCAGTATTTT. Filled out from reference TRBV5-1 and TRBJ2-3, the complete variable domain reads KAGVTQTPRYLIKTRGQQVTLSCSPISGHRSVSWYQQTPGQGLQFLFEYFSETQRNKGNFPGRFSGRQFSNSRSEMNVSTLELGDSALYLCASSLMRDTQYFGPGTRLTVL.

V usage is TRBV9 and J usage is TRBJ1-1, with D unclear. Germline V gives CDR1 SGDLS, CDR2 YYNGEE. CDR3 length equals 13 residues. V was trimmed by 6 bases and J by 1 base, leaving 10 bases between them. The CDR3 sequence is CASTELRNTEAFF. The CDR3 DNA reads TGTGCCAGCACCGAGCTTCGGAACACTGAAGCTTTCTTT.

The V call is TRBV9, the J call TRBJ2-1, with D perhaps TRBD2 (7 bases). The ends were cut back, 7 bases at V and 7 bases at J, with 21 bases in the middle. This CDR3 is built from 15 residues. Looked up from germline, CDR1 is SGDLS and CDR2 is YYNGEE. CDR3 DNA: TGTGCCAGCGGTGGGGGCAGGGAGGGGCCGAATGAGCAGTTCTTC. The encoded protein is CASGGGREGPNEQFF. The full variable domain, completed using reference TRBV9 and TRBJ2-1, is DSGVTQTPKHLITATGQRVTLRCSPRSGDLSVYWYQQSLDQGLQFLIQYYNGEERAKGNILERFSAQQFPDLHSELNLSSLELGDSALYFCASGGGREGPNEQFFGPGTRLTVL.

The chain couples TRBV9 to TRBJ2-3, with a tentative D call TRBD2 (6 bases). Germline V gene data show CDR1 as SGDLS and CDR2 as YYNGEE. V gave up 0 bases and J gave up 0 bases, with 8 bases separating them. The CDR3 is 15 residues long. CDR3 nucleotide sequence: TGTGCCAGCAGCGTAGTAGCGGCCAGCACAGATACGCAGTATTTT. Encoded protein: CASSVVAASTDTQYF.

This clone was picked up one time. The rearrangement uses TRBV5-1 and TRBJ1-2; 9 bases fit TRBD1. The CDR3 runs 14 residues. The germline V gene has CDR1 SGHRS and CDR2 YFSETQ. With V trimmed by 1 base and J by 5 bases, 3 bases remained unmatched. The CDR3 here is CASSLTGGVYGYTF. The CDR3 nucleotides are TGCGCCAGCAGCTTGACAGGGGGCGTATATGGCTACACCTTC.